This T cell receptor beta chain is from a study of blood T cell repertoires in COVID-19. Study overall: Some COVID-19 samples were acute and others convalescent; all came from the United States, Italy and Spain. From T cells, B-cell-depleted T cells, or PBMCs came the material, which was cDNA or gDNA.

CDR1 is GTSNPN, CDR2 SVGIG, per germline (reference sequence). V trimming: 4 bases; J trimming: 3 bases; junction bases outside the gene matches: 9. This CDR3 is built from 15 residues. In the source study's methods: Estimated nucleated cell counts came from reference gene primer amplification. TCRdb's copy holds only in-frame clones and misses some; the assay was immunoSEQ multiplex PCR. D and trimming come from the DNA, and the V and J calls and clone size come from that table. The repertoire holds roughly 13,000 clones, approximately 73% seen once, with about 20% in the top ten. This clone was counted between two and nine times.

The genes are TRBV30 and TRBJ1-1, with 9 bases matching TRBD1. Source material: peripheral blood. The source of this sequence is a boy younger than 10 with active or convalescent COVID-19. The CDR3 sequence: CAWTWGDRVDTEAFF. CDR3 nucleotide sequence: TGTGCCTGGACCTGGGGGGACAGGGTCGACACTGAAGCTTTCTTT.